The source of this TCR beta chain is a study of identical twins. Study results and limitations: Insertions were fewer in abundant cord blood beta clonotypes, whereas memory repertoires showed none of this pattern. Partial confounding of zero-insertion analyses by invariant MAIT and iNKT cells was possible.

The CDR3 runs 15 residues. V lost 8 bases, J lost 10 bases, and 12 bases stayed unmatched. This clonotype was observed a handful of times. What it binds is not known. Unique molecular identifiers were present on the cDNA, and a universal primer site came from template switching. TCRdb reprocessed the 5' RACE reads via MiXCR and lists one record per CDR3 protein. This repertoire shows about 690,000 distinct CDR3 sequences, over 20% found once; its top ten account for about 4.3%. The sample also formed part of further work on T cells expressing NK-cell markers. This second study says: Restricting sorting to alpha-beta TCR T cells was achieved in several experiments by an anti-gamma-delta TCR antibody.

The sample taken for sequencing was PBMCs. This sequence originates from a woman aged 18-29 years in good health. The chain is built from TRBV12-3 or TRBV12-4 and TRBJ2-1, with 12 bases lining up with TRBD2. CDR3 nucleotides: TGTGCCAGCGGACACCGGACTAGCGGGAAGGGAGAGCAGTTCTTC. Its translation: CASGHRTSGKGEQFF.